This TCR beta chain was documented in a study of sequential checkpoint blockade in melanoma. Whole-study context: Both treatment sequences were followed by maintenance nivolumab.

Measured with immunoSEQ multiplex PCR; TCRdb has only the in-frame clones, and not every one. The data show 32,000 or so clones, 82% seen once. Treatment here: randomized to nivolumab then ipilimumab (arm A) or the reverse (arm B). This CDR3 is 17 amino acids long. The ends were cut back, 2 bases at V and 3 bases at J, with 20 bases in the middle. The germline gives CDR1 KGHSH, CDR2 LQKENI. The clonotype originates from a human donor with melanoma. This rearrangement joins TRBV18 to TRBJ2-7; D is undetermined. The material sequenced was CD8+ T cells sorted from blood (inferred from file names), taken from a patient given nivolumab and ipilimumab in sequence. CDR3 nucleotide sequence: TGTGCCAGCTCACCAGAGGAACGGGTATTTCCCTTCTACGAGCAGTACTTC. This gives the protein CASSPEERVFPFYEQYF.